Below, 2 T cell receptor beta chains from the same sample are listed, as sequenced in a study of cytomegalovirus exposure and HLA in healthy donors. Vbeta (60) and Jbeta (13) primers were used in the PCR. Clones were sequenced by immunoSEQ multiplex PCR, and TCRdb holds only the in-frame ones, with some missing. Of 95,000 to 100,000 clones detected, around four fifths appear once; the ten largest clones hold around 7%. Sequenced: PBMCs. These receptors all stem from a man aged 35-49 years in good health and CMV-seropositive.

CDR3 sequence: CASSSYRAASTNEKLFF. CDR3 DNA: TGTGCCAGCAGCTCCTACCGCGCCGCATCAACTAATGAAAAACTGTTTTTT. The V and J genes are TRBV13 and TRBJ1-4; D gene unclear. Trimming removed 4 bases at V and 0 bases at J, with 15 bases between. This CDR3 has 17 amino acids. Looked up from germline, CDR1 is PRHDT and CDR2 is FYEKMQ (reference sequence).

This clone came up once. The chain links TRBV5-1 to TRBJ2-3; D may be TRBD2 (5 bases). The CDR3 runs to 16 residues. In germline, CDR1 is SGHRS, CDR2 YFSETQ. The V and J ends lost 1 base and 0 bases respectively, with 12 bases between them. The CDR3 DNA reads as TGCGCCAGCAGCTTGCGCGGGTTCTTTAGCACAGATACGCAGTATTTT. Protein sequence: CASSLRGFFSTDTQYF.